This TCR beta chain was sequenced during a study of vaccination and CD4 T cells after COVID-19. In the case of this clonotype: Its antigen is not identified.

Findings of the study overall: The study found median SARS-CoV-2-reactive clonotypes rising from 21 to 38, not significantly.

The Oncomine TCR Beta short-read assay was applied to DNA of cultured CD4+ T cells. TCRdb analysed the PCR reads with MiXCR anew, one entry per CDR3 protein. Among about 24,000 distinct CDR3 sequences listed, around 42% were seen once. Trimming took 0 bases from V and 5 from J; bases not matched to a gene: 9. CDR1 and CDR2 (germline): WNHNN, SYGVQD (reference sequence). The CDR3 runs 16 residues. The time point: late sampling 161 to 241 days after vaccination in a few convalescent patients. As to treatment: roughly ten-day PBMC culture with coronavirus spike peptide pools or control peptides (ViraFEST assay). ViraFEST stimulated the growth of antigen-specific T cells using peptide pools and subsequently profiled their TCRs by sequencing. Dates of PCR positivity, March to December 2020, preceded the US Alpha, Beta and Delta variants. When roughly ten days of culture had elapsed, CD4+ T cells were isolated by negative selection.

The chain is built from TRBV10-1 and TRBJ2-5, with 7 nucleotides matching TRBD1. The receptor's source is a human donor who had recovered from COVID-19. Here the sequenced sample was CD4+ T cells from blood, cultured in vitro, taken about 7 months after SARS-CoV-2 vaccination. DNA for the CDR3: TGCGCCAGCAGTGAGTCCGGAAACAGGGGATGGGAGACCCAGTACTTC. Protein: CASSESGNRGWETQYF.